This T cell receptor (beta chain) was sequenced for a study of graft-versus-host responses after intestinal transplantation. About this clone: Antigen: not known.

Method: immunoSEQ multiplex PCR; TCRdb's copy keeps in-frame clones and lacks some. There are 35,000 to 45,000 clones in the sample; about 90% occur only once, and around 7% lies in the top ten. The CDR3 covers 16 residues. The germline V gene has CDR1 SEHNR and CDR2 FQNEAQ (reference sequence). V was shortened by 5 bases and J by 0 bases, with 16 bases between the two germline ends. Whole-study findings and limits: The study associated peak circulating GvH clone levels with early post-transplant HvG declines.

This specimen consisted of PBMCs, obtained almost 270 days after transplant. The chain couples TRBV7-9 to TRBJ1-1, with D possibly being TRBD1 (5 bases). This TCR was sampled from a human patient who received an intestinal transplant, so some T cells may come from the graft donor. As DNA, the CDR3 is TGTGCCAGCAGCATACCGGGGGGATCCATGAACACTGAAGCTTTCTTT. This gives the protein CASSIPGGSMNTEAFF. Combining the CDR3 with reference TRBV7-9 and TRBJ1-1 gives the whole variable domain DTGVSQNPRHKITKRGQNVTFRCDPISEHNRLYWYRQTLGQGPEFLTYFQNEAQLEKSRLLSDRFSAERPKGSFSTLEIQRTEQGDSAMYLCASSIPGGSMNTEAFFGQGTRLTVV.